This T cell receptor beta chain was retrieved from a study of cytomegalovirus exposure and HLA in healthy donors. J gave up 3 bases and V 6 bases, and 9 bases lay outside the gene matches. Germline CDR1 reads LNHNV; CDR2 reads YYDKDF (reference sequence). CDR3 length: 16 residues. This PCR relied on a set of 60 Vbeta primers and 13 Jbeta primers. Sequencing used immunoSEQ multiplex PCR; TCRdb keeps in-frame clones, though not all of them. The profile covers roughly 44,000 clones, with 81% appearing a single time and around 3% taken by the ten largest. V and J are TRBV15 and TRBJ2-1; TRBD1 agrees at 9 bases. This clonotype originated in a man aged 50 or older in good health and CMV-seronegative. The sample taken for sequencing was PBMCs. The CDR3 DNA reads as TGTGCCACCAGAATGGACAGGGGTGTAGGCTACAATGAGCAGTTCTTC. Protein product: CATRMDRGVGYNEQFF.